The 4 T cell receptor beta chains presented below share a single source sample, sequenced in a study of T-cell memory formation after mild COVID-19. MiXCR was run by TCRdb on the 5' RACE reads, yielding one entry per CDR3 protein. The table shows about 110,000 distinct CDR3 sequences, with 15% to 20% occurring only once. The sample was PBMCs or a T cell subset sorted from them (not recorded which). Receptor source: a man aged 18 to 29 who had mild COVID-19 (a few samples of this study predate the infection). Cell type and time point are not known.

This clonotype came up a few times. This chain joins TRBV18 and TRBJ2-7, with 9 bases identical to TRBD2. With 2 bases clipped from V and 1 base from J, the junction kept 0 bases outside the gene matches. CDR1 KGHSH and CDR2 LQKENI come from the germline V gene. This CDR3 region has 14 residues. The CDR3 region has the DNA TGTGCCAGCTCACCAACTAGCGGGTCCTACGAGCAGTACGTC. This encodes CASSPTSGSYEQYV.

V and J are TRBV7-9 and TRBJ2-7; D tentatively fits TRBD1 or TRBD2 (5 bases each). The CDR3 sequence is 13 residues long. The V and J ends lost 3 bases and 5 bases respectively, with 11 bases between them. CDR1 is SEHNR and CDR2 is FQNEAQ in the germline V gene (reference sequence). The CDR3 protein is CASSLNRDHEQYV. The CDR3 coding sequence is TGTGCCAGCAGCTTGAATAGGGACCACGAGCAGTACGTC.

This clonotype was observed a handful of times. The rearrangement uses TRBV20-1 and TRBJ2-1; no reliable D call. CDR1 and CDR2 (germline): DFQATT, SNEGSKA (reference sequence). The CDR3 consists of 12 residues. Trimming pared 1 base from V and 9 bases from J, leaving 10 bases between. The CDR3 region is CSARGGRGEQFF. The CDR3 nucleotides read TGCAGTGCTAGAGGTGGAAGAGGTGAGCAGTTCTTC.

The chain uses TRBV15 and TRBJ1-1; no definite D call. V was pared by 1 base and J by 2 bases, with 5 bases between. The CDR3 is made up of 13 amino acids. The germline V gene has CDR1 LNHNV and CDR2 YYDKDF (reference sequence). The CDR3 is CATSRGGNTEAFF. The CDR3 bases are TGTGCCACCAGCAGAGGCGGCAACACTGAAGCTTTCTTT.